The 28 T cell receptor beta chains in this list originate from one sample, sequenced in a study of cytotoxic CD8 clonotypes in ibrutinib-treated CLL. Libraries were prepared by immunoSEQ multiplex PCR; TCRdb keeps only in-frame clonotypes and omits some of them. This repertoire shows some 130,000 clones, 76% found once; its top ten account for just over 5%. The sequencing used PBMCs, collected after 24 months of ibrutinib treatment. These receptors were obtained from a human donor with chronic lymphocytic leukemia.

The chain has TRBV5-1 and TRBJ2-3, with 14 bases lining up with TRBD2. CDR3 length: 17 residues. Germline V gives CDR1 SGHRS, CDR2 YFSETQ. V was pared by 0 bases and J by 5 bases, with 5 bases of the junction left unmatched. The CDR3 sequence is CASSLGGLAGEGDTQYF. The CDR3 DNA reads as TGCGCCAGCAGCTTGGGGGGACTAGCGGGAGAGGGAGATACGCAGTATTTT.

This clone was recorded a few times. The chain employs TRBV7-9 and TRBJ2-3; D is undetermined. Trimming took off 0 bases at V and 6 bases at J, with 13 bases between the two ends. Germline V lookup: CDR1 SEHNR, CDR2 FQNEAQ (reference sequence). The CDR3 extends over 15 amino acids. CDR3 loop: CASSLAVTGGDTQYF. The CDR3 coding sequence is TGTGCCAGCAGCTTAGCGGTAACGGGTGGGGATACGCAGTATTTT.

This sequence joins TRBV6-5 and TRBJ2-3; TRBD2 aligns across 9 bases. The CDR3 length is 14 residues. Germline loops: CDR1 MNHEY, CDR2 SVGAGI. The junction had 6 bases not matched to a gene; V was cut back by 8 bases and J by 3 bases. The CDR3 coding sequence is TGTGCCAGCCGGTCTAGCGGGAATACAGATACGCAGTATTTT. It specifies CASRSSGNTDTQYF.

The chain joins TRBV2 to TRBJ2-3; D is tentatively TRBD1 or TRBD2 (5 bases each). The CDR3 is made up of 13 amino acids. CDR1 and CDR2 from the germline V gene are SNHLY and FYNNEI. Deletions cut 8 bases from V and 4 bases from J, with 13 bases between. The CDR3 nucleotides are TGTGCCAGCGGGGCTAGCTCCTCAGATACGCAGTATTTT. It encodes CASGASSSDTQYF. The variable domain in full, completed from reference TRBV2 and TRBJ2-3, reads EPEVTQTPSHQVTQMGQEVILRCVPISNHLYFYWYRQILGQKVEFLVSFYNNEISEKSEIFDDQFSVERPDGSNFTLKIRSTKLEDSAMYFCASGASSSDTQYFGPGTRLTVL.

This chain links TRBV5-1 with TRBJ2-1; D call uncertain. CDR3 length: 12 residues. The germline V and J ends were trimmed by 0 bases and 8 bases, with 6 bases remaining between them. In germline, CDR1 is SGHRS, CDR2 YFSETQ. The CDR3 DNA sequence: TGCGCCAGCAGCTTGGAAGGGCATGAGCAGTTCTTC. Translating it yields CASSLEGHEQFF.

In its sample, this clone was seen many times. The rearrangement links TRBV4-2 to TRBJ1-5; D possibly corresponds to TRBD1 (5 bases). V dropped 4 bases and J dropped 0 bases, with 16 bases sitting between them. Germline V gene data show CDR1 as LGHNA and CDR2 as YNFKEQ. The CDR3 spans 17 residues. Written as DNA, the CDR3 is TGTGCCAGCAGCCCCGGGGGTGGTGACCATAGCAATCAGCCCCAGCATTTT. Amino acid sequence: CASSPGGGDHSNQPQHF.

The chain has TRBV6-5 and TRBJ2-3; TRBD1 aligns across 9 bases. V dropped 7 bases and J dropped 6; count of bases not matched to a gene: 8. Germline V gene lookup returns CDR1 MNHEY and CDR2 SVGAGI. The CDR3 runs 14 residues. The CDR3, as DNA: TGTGCCAGCACCCCCGGGACAGGGTTTGATACGCAGTATTTT. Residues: CASTPGTGFDTQYF.

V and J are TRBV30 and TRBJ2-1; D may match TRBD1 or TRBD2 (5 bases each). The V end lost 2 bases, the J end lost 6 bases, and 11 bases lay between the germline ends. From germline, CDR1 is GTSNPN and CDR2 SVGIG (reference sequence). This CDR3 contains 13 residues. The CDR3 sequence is CAWSTGAGNEQFF. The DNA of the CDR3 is TGTGCCTGGAGTACTGGGGCGGGCAATGAGCAGTTCTTC.

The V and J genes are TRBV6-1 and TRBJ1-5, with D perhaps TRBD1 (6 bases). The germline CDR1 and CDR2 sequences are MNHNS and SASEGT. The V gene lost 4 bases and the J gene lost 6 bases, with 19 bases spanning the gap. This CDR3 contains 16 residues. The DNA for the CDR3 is TGTGCCAGCAGTGGTTGGGGGCCGCAGGTCGGTCAGCCCCAGCATTTT. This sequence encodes CASSGWGPQVGQPQHF.

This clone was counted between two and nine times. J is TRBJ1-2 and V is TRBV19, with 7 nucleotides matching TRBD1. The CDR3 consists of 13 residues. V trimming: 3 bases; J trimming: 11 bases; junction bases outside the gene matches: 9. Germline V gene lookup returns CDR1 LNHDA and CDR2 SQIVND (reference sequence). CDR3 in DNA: TGTGCCAGTAGTATGGGACAGCGCGGGGGGTACACCTTC. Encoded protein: CASSMGQRGGYTF.

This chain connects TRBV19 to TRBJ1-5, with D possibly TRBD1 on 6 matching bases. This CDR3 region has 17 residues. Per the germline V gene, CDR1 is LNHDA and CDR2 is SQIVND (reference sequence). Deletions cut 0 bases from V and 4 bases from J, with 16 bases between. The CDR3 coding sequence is TGTGCCAGTAGTATAGATTTGGGGGGCAGGACAAATCAGCCCCAGCATTTT. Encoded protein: CASSIDLGGRTNQPQHF.

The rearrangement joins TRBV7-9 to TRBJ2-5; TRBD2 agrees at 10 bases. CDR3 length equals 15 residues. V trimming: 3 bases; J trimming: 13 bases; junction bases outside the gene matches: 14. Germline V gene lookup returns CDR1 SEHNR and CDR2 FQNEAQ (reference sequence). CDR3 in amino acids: CASSFSQGTSDLRYF. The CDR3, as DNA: TGTGCCAGCAGCTTCTCCCAAGGGACTAGCGACCTCCGGTACTTC.

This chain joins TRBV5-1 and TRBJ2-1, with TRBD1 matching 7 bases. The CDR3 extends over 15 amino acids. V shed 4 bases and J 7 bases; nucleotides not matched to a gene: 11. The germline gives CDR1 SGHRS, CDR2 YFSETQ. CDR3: CASSPTTGSWNEQFF. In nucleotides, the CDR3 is TGCGCCAGCAGCCCTACGACAGGGTCTTGGAATGAGCAGTTCTTC.

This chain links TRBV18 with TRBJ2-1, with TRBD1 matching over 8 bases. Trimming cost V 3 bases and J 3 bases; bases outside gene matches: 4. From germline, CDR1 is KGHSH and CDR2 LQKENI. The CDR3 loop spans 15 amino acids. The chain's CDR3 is CASSPGQGLYNEQFF. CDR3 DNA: TGTGCCAGCTCACCCGGACAGGGACTCTACAATGAGCAGTTCTTC.

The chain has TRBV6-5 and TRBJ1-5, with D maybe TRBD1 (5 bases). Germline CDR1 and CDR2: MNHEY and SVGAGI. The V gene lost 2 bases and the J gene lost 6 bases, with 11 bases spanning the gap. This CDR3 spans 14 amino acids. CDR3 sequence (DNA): TGTGCCAGCAGTTACGGGGGGGGATTTCAGCCCCAGCATTTT. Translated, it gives CASSYGGGFQPQHF.

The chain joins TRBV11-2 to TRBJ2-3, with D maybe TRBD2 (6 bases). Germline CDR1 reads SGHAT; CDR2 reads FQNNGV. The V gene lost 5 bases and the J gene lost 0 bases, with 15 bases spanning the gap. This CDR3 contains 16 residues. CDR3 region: CASSTGTVTSTDTQYF. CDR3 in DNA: TGTGCCAGCAGCACCGGGACTGTGACTAGCACAGATACGCAGTATTTT.

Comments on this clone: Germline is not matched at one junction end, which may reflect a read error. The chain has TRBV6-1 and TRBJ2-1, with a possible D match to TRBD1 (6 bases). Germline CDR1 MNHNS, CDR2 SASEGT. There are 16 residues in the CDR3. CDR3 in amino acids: CAISESAGASRNEQFF. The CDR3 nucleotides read TGTGCCATCAGTGAGTCGGCAGGGGCCTCTAGAAATGAGCAGTTCTTC.

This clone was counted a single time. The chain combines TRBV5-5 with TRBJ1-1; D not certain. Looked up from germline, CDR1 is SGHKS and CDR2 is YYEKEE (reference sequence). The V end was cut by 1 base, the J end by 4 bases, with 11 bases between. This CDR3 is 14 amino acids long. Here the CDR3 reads CASSLWGGFTEAFF. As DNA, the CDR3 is TGTGCCAGCAGCTTGTGGGGAGGTTTCACTGAAGCTTTCTTT.

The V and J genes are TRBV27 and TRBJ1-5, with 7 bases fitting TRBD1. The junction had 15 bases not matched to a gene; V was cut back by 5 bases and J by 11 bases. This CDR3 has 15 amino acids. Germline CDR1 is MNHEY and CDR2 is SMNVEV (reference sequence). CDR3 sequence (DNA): TGTGCCAGCAGTGAGGGCAGGGGGGACTCCGGAGCCCAGCATTTT. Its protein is CASSEGRGDSGAQHF.

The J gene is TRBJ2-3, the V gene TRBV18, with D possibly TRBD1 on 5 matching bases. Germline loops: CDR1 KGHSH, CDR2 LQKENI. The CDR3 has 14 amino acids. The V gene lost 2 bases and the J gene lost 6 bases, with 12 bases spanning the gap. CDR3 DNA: TGTGCCAGCTCACCAGGGTCAGGGTCGGATACGCAGTATTTT. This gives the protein CASSPGSGSDTQYF.

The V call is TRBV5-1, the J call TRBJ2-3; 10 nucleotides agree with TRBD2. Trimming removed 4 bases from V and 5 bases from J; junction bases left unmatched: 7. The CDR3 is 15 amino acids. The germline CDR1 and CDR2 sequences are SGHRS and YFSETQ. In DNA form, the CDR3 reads TGCGCCAGCAGCCTGAGCGGGAGGGAAAAAGATACGCAGTATTTT. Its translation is CASSLSGREKDTQYF.

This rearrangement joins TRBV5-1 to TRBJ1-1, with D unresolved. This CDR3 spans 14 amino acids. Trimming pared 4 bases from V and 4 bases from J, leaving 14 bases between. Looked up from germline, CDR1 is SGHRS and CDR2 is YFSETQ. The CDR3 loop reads CASSRGPASTEAFF. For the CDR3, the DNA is TGCGCCAGCAGCCGAGGGCCCGCGAGCACTGAAGCTTTCTTT.

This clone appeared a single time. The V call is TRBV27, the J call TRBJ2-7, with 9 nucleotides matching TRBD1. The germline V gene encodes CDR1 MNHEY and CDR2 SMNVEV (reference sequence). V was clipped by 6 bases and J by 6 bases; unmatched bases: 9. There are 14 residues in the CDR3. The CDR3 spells CASRDGQGFGEQYF. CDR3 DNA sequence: TGTGCCAGCAGGGATGGACAGGGGTTTGGCGAGCAGTACTTC.

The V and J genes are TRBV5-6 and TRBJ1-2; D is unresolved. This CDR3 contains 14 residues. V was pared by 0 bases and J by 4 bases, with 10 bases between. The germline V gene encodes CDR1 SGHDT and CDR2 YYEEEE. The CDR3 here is CASSLGRQLYGYTF. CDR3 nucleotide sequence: TGTGCCAGCAGCTTGGGACGCCAGCTCTATGGCTACACCTTC.

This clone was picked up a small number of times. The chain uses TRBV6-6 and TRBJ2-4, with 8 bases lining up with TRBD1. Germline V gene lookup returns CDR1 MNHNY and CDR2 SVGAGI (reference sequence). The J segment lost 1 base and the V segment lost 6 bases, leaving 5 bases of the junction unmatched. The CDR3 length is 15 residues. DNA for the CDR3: TGTGCCAGCAGCGCAGGGGGCAACGCCAAAAACATTCAGTACTTC. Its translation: CASSAGGNAKNIQYF.

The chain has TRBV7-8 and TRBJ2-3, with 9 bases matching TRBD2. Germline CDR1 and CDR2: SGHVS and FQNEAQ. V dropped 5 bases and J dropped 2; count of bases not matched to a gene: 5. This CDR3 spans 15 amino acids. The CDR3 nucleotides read TGTGCCAGCAGCCGTAGCGGGGGCCCCACAGATACGCAGTATTTT. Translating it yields CASSRSGGPTDTQYF. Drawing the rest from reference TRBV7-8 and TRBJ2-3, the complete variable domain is GAGVSQSPRYKVAKRGQDVALRCDPISGHVSLFWYQQALGQGPEFLTYFQNEAQLDKSGLPSDRFFAERPEGSVSTLKIQRTQQEDSAVYLCASSRSGGPTDTQYFGPGTRLTVL.

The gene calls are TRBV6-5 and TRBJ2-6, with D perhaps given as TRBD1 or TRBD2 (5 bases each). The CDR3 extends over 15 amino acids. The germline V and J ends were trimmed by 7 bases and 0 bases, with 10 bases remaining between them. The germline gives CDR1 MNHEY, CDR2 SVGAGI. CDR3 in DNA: TGTGCCAGCAAGGATGGGGGCTCTGGGGCCAACGTCCTGACTTTC. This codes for CASKDGGSGANVLTF.

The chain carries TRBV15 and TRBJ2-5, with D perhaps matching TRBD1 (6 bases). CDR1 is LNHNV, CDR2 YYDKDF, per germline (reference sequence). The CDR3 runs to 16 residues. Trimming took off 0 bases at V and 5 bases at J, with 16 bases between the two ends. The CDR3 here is CATSREESGVGETQYF. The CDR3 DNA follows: TGTGCCACCAGCAGAGAAGAGTCAGGGGTTGGGGAGACCCAGTACTTC.